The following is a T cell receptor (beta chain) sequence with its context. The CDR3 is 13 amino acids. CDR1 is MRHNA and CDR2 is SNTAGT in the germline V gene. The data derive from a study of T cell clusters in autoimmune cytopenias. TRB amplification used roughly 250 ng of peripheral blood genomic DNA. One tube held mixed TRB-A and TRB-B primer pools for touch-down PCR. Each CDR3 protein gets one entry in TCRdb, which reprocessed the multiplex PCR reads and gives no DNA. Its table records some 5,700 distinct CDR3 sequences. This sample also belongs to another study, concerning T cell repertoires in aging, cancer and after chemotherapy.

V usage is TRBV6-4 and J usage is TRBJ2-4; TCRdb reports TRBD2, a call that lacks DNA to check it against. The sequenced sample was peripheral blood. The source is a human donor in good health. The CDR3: CASSAREADIQYF.